Listed below are T cell receptor beta chains from one sample, sequenced in a study of blood T cell repertoires in COVID-19. Assay: immunoSEQ multiplex PCR; the TCRdb copy retains only in-frame clones and omits some. The table records about 74,000 clones, approximately 86% of them present only once. Sample: peripheral blood. The receptors were sampled from a woman over 75 with active or convalescent COVID-19. Each CDR3 is given with its conserved first and last residue. The order of the fields is J gene, clone size, V gene, D gene, CDR3 protein, CDR3 DNA. D genes are given only for firm matches. Size is omitted from some rows. Given values are once, few, many or a class for expanded clones.

TRBJ1-1,-,TRBV9,-,CASSATGFTEAFF,TGTGCCAGCAGCGCCACAGGTTTCACTGAAGCTTTCTTT
TRBJ2-7,-,TRBV19,TRBD1,CASSIRTGSYEQYF,TGTGCCAGTAGTATCAGGACAGGGTCCTACGAGCAGTACTTC
TRBJ2-3,-,TRBV25-1,-,CASSESVVQGKYF,TGTGCCAGCAGTGAATCCGTCGTTCAGGGAAAGTATTTT
TRBJ2-1,-,TRBV5-1,TRBD2,CASSPRGTGTSGRASYNEQFF,TGCGCCAGCAGCCCCAGGGGGACCGGGACTAGCGGGAGGGCCTCCTACAATGAGCAGTTCTTC
TRBJ2-7,-,TRBV5-1,TRBD2,CASSVGLAGGSSYEQYF,TGCGCCAGCAGCGTTGGACTAGCGGGAGGTAGCTCCTACGAGCAGTACTTC
TRBJ1-5,-,TRBV5-8,TRBD1,CASSLAGQGAWQPQHF,TGTGCCAGCAGCTTGGCGGGACAGGGGGCTTGGCAGCCCCAGCATTTT
TRBJ2-5,-,TRBV24-1,TRBD2,CATSVGGRAETQYF,TGTGCCACCAGTGTCGGCGGGAGGGCCGAGACCCAGTACTTC
TRBJ1-1,once,TRBV10-3,-,CAISLSTNTEAFF,TGTGCCATCAGCCTATCTACCAACACTGAAGCTTTCTTT
TRBJ1-4,-,TRBV4-2,TRBD1,CASSRGDSNEKLFF,TGTGCCAGCAGCCGGGGGGACAGTAATGAAAAACTGTTTTTT
TRBJ1-5,-,TRBV7-2,TRBD1,CASSSTGGGQPQHF,TGTGCCAGCAGCTCCACAGGGGGCGGACAGCCCCAGCATTTT
TRBJ2-1,-,TRBV5-1,-,CASPRRALREMGNNEQFF,TGCGCCAGCCCACGGAGGGCCCTTCGGGAGATGGGTAACAATGAGCAGTTCTTC
TRBJ1-4,-,TRBV5-4,TRBD1,CASSPRTGGEKLFF,TGTGCCAGCAGCCCACGGACAGGGGGTGAAAAACTGTTTTTT
TRBJ1-5,-,TRBV4-3,TRBD1,CASSQDLTGDQPQHF,TGCGCCAGCAGCCAAGATCTGACAGGGGATCAGCCCCAGCATTTT
TRBJ2-3,once,TRBV3-1/TRBV3-2,TRBD2,CASSQGRGGARADTQYF,TGTGCCAGCAGCCAAGGCCGCGGGGGGGCCAGGGCAGATACGCAGTATTTT
TRBJ2-1,-,TRBV5-6,TRBD2,CASSPRTSGRAGYNEQFF,TGTGCCAGCAGCCCCCGGACTAGCGGGAGGGCGGGGTACAATGAGCAGTTCTTC
TRBJ2-1,-,TRBV2,TRBD1,CASSEDRRFYNEQFF,TGTGCCAGCAGTGAGGACAGGAGGTTCTACAATGAGCAGTTCTTC
TRBJ1-2,-,TRBV5-1,-,CASNSGTSNYGYTF,TGCGCCAGCAACTCCGGGACATCCAACTATGGCTACACCTTC
TRBJ2-7,-,TRBV10-3,-,CAISESAGAPYEQYF,TGTGCCATCAGTGAGTCGGCAGGGGCGCCCTACGAGCAGTACTTC
TRBJ2-7,-,TRBV24-1,TRBD2,CATSDPAGGPYEQYF,TGTGCCACCAGTGACCCCGCGGGGGGGCCCTACGAGCAGTACTTC
TRBJ2-6,-,TRBV7-9,-,CASSSGASGANVLTF,TGTGCCAGCAGTTCAGGTGCCTCTGGGGCCAACGTCCTGACTTTC
TRBJ2-3,-,TRBV18,TRBD2,CASSSGTRDSAQYF,TGTGCCAGCTCATCCGGGACTAGGGACTCGGCGCAGTATTTT
TRBJ1-1,-,TRBV2,-,CASSARGRGDTEAFF,TGTGCCAGCAGCGCTCGGGGGAGGGGAGACACTGAAGCTTTCTTT